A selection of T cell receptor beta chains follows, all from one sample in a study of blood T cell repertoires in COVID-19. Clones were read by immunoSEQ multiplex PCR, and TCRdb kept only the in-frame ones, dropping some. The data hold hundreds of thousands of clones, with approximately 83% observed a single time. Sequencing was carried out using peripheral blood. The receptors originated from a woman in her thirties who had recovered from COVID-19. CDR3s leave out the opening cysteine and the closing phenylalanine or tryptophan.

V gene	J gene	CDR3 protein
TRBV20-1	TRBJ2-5	SASRGGETQY
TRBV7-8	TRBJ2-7	ASRRTGYTYEQY
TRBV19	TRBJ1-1	ASSIGLGPGTEAF
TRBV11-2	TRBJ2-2	ASQGLDTGELF
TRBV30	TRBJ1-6	AWSVDRMDSPLH
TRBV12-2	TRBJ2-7	ASRFRAGAPSEQY
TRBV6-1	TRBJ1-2	ASSDSPTQGYT
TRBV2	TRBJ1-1	ASSADRDTEAF
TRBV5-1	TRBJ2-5	ASSWGSGRAGETQY
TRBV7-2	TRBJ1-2	ASSLGEGDFGYT
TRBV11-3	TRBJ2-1	ASSLPGLVDEQF
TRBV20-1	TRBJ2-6	SASQVLSGANVLT
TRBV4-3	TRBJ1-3	ASSQDSSSGNTIY
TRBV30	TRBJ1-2	AWTPGRAFGYT
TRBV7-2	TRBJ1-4	ASSLDRQANEKLF
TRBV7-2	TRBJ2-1	ASSFGPLQF
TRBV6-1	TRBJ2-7	ASSEFPSGSLTGEQY
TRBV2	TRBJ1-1	ASSEEATGGLEAF
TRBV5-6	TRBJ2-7	ASSPGQGGNPYEQY
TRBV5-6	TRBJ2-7	ASSHGGWAGLAGGHQY
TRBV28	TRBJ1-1	ASSLVYTDGAF
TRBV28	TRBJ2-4	ASSFIFSGGVAKNIQY
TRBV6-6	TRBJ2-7	ASSHIRGYEQY
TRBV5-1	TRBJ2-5	ASSDAGTGGETQY
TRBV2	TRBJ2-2	ASIRGENTGELF
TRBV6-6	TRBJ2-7	ASSYDSGTVSYEQY
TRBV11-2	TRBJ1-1	ASSLDETGLNTEAF
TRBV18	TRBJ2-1	ASSSTPGEVYNEQF
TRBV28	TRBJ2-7	ASSLGTGGSRVYEQY
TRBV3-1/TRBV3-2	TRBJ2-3	ASSPLAGSTDTQY